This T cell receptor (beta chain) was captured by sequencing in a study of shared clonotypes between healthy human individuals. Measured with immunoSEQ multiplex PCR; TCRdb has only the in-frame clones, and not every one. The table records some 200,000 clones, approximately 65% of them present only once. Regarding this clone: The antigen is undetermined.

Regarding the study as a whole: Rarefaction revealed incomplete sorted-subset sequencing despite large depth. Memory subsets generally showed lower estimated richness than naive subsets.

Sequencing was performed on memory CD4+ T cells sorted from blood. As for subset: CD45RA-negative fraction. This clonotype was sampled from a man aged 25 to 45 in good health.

The DNA of the CDR3 is TGCAGCGTTGATGTGCGGGAGGGCCTTTATGAGCAGTTCTTC. It encodes CSVDVREGLYEQFF. The chain recombines TRBV29-1 with TRBJ2-1, with 9 bases lining up with TRBD2. CDR1 SQVTM and CDR2 ANQGSEA come from the germline V gene. The CDR3 runs 14 residues. Germline trimming cut 3 bases from V and 8 bases from J; bases unmatched to any gene: 8.